The T cell receptor (beta chain) described here comes from a study of read filtering for tumor transcriptome and immune sequencing. Study as a whole: Under ten patients were R-ISS I, approximately 15 were R-ISS II, 7 were R-ISS III. DNase treatment preceded whole-transcriptome library preparation. General study points: RNA-seq captured clonotypes less deeply and reliably than IR-seq.

This clonotype was observed many times. No antigen is known for it. Bone marrow was sampled from every patient at the time of active disease. This library used roughly 0.4 ug RNA and molecular barcoded adaptors spanning alpha/delta and beta/gamma chains. TCRdb reanalysed the reads using MiXCR and keeps one entry per CDR3 protein. The sample records 45,000 to 55,000 distinct CDR3 sequences, around 19% being singletons. The CDR3 consists of 14 residues. From germline, CDR1 is LNHDA and CDR2 SQIVND (reference sequence). The J segment lost 4 bases and the V segment lost 10 bases, leaving 7 bases of the junction unmatched.

J is TRBJ2-1 and V is TRBV19; 10 bases line up with TRBD2. The sequence was obtained from a donor aged 40 or older with multiple myeloma. Input material: a population of CD138-negative cells sorted from bone marrow. The CDR3 coding sequence is TGTGCCATCCGACGGACTAGCGGTTACAATGAGCAGTTCTTC. Its translation: CAIRRTSGYNEQFF.